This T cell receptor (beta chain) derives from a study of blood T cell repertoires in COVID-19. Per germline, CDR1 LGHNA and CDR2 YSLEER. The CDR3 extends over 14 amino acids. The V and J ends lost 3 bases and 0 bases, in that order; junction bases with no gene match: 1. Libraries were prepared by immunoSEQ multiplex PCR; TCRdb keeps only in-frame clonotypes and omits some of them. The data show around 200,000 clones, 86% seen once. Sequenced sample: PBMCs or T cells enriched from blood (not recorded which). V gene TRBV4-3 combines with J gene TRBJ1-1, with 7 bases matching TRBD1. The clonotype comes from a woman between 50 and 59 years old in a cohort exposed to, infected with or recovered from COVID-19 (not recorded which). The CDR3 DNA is TGCGCCAGCAGCCAGAGGGGGCTGAACACTGAAGCTTTCTTT. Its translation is CASSQRGLNTEAFF.